This T cell receptor beta chain was identified in a study of blood T cell repertoires in COVID-19. Only in-frame clones appear in the TCRdb table, and some are missing; sequencing was by immunoSEQ multiplex PCR. The table lists under 75,000 clones, 88% of them singletons. The CDR3 is 15 residues long. V shed 0 bases and J shed 3 bases, with 12 bases lying between them. Germline-derived CDR1 and CDR2 are LGHDT and YNNKEL (reference sequence). The rearrangement joins TRBV3-1 (or the pseudogene TRBV3-2) to TRBJ2-7; D is unresolved. The source of this sequence is a human donor in a cohort sampled during active COVID-19. Source material: peripheral blood. The CDR3 DNA reads as TGTGCCAGCAGCCAAGAGAGCTTGCCCTACTACGAGCAGTACTTC. Translated: CASSQESLPYYEQYF.